The 30 T cell receptor beta chains in this list originate from one sample, sequenced in a study of shared clonotypes between healthy human individuals. Profiling relied on immunoSEQ multiplex PCR, and the TCRdb table lists in-frame clones only, not all of them. The sample shows 2 million to 3 million clones, approximately 93% of them seen only once. The sequenced sample was naive CD4+ T cells from PBMCs. The subset was: CD45RA+ positively selected. These receptors were taken from a man between 18 and 29 years old in good health. Some clones in this sample may be carry-over from other donors' samples.

On this clone: Other DNA sequences from this sample encode an identical CDR3 as well. V gene TRBV25-1 combines with J gene TRBJ2-7; 11 positions agree with TRBD1. The CDR3 has 15 amino acids. J was trimmed by 3 bases and V by 3 bases; bases with no gene match: 4. Per the germline V gene, CDR1 is MGHDK and CDR2 is SYGVNS. This CDR3 reads CASSDPGTGGYEQYF. In DNA form, the CDR3 reads TGTGCCAGCAGTGACCCCGGGACAGGGGGCTACGAGCAGTACTTC.

Only a few counts were recorded for this clone. The genes are TRBV2 and TRBJ2-3, with 8 bases fitting TRBD2. The CDR3 runs 15 residues. V was pared by 6 bases and J by 4 bases, with 9 bases of the junction left unmatched. Germline V gene sequence: CDR1 SNHLY, CDR2 FYNNEI. CDR3: CASRAHSGKADTQYF. The CDR3 nucleotides are TGTGCCAGCAGGGCTCATAGCGGGAAGGCAGATACGCAGTATTTT.

This clone was observed once. DNA of the CDR3: TGTGCCAGCAGCGTAGGGCTAGTGACAGATACGCAGTATTTT. The encoded protein is CASSVGLVTDTQYF. The chain has TRBV9 and TRBJ2-3; D is ambiguous. There are 14 residues in the CDR3. CDR1 is SGDLS and CDR2 is YYNGEE in the germline V gene. V lost 0 bases and J lost 3, with 8 bases in between.

The V call is TRBV18, the J call TRBJ1-5; D gene uncertain. Trimming took off 0 bases at V and 0 bases at J, with 12 bases between the two ends. Looked up from germline, CDR1 is KGHSH and CDR2 is LQKENI. The CDR3 spans 17 residues. The CDR3 here is CASSPPLAGISNQPQHF. The CDR3 DNA is TGTGCCAGCTCACCACCCTTGGCAGGTATTAGCAATCAGCCCCAGCATTTT.

This chain uses TRBV28 with TRBJ1-5; D remains ambiguous. V lost 5 bases to trimming and J lost 4 bases, with 6 bases between them. Germline CDR1 and CDR2: MDHEN and SYDVKM. The CDR3 is 12 amino acids. DNA for the CDR3: TGTGCCAGCAGTACGGGGAATCAGCCCCAGCATTTT. Translated: CASSTGNQPQHF.

This clone was observed a single time. The chain is built from TRBV28 and TRBJ2-2; D gene uncertain. The CDR3 length is 13 residues. The germline V gene encodes CDR1 MDHEN and CDR2 SYDVKM. Trimming removed 6 bases at V and 0 bases at J, with 5 bases between. The DNA for the CDR3 is TGTGCCAGCAGACAGCCGAACACCGGGGAGCTGTTTTTT. Translating gives CASRQPNTGELFF.

The chain has TRBV7-3 and TRBJ2-3, with D uncertain. Germline CDR1 reads SGHTA; CDR2 reads FQGTGA. The CDR3 is 12 amino acids. Trimming shortened V by 4 bases and J by 10 bases, and 12 bases separated the two germline ends. CDR3 DNA sequence: TGTGCCAGCAGCTCGGTATCGAGTCCGCAGTATTTT. Its translation is CASSSVSSPQYF.

This clone appeared a few times. This sequence joins TRBV5-1 and TRBJ1-1, with a possible D match to TRBD1 (6 bases). This CDR3 has 16 amino acids. V gave up 4 bases and J gave up 0 bases, with 16 bases separating them. CDR1 SGHRS and CDR2 YFSETQ come from the germline V gene. CDR3 DNA sequence: TGCGCCAGCAGCGTGGGAACAGGGAACCTGAACACTGAAGCTTTCTTT. Its protein is CASSVGTGNLNTEAFF.

The V and J genes are TRBV5-1 and TRBJ1-2; maybe TRBD1 (6 bases). Deletions cut 4 bases from V and 8 bases from J, with 12 bases between. This CDR3 has 12 amino acids. The germline V gene has CDR1 SGHRS and CDR2 YFSETQ. CDR3 in DNA: TGCGCCAGCAGCGCACAGGGAGGAGGCTACACCTTC. Translated, it gives CASSAQGGGYTF.

J is TRBJ1-5 and V is TRBV7-2; D may be TRBD1 (6 bases). CDR1 and CDR2 (germline): SGHTA, FQGNSA. V lost 3 bases, J lost 6 bases, and 12 bases lay in between. This CDR3 has 14 amino acids. The CDR3 loop reads CASSFLGGAQPQHF. In DNA form, the CDR3 reads TGTGCCAGCAGCTTCTTGGGGGGGGCTCAGCCCCAGCATTTT.

This clone was seen only once. The CDR3 coding sequence is TGTGCCAGCACCTCCCTAGCGGGAGGTACGGAGCAGAAGCAGTTCTTC. Translated: CASTSLAGGTEQKQFF. The chain uses TRBV5-4 and TRBJ2-1; 11 nucleotides line up with TRBD2. The germline V gene has CDR1 SGHNT and CDR2 YYREEE (reference sequence). V lost 6 bases and J lost 11; bases outside the gene matches: 16. The CDR3 is 16 amino acids. Supplemented by reference TRBV5-4 and TRBJ2-1, the full variable domain reads ETGVTQSPTHLIKTRGQQVTLRCSSQSGHNTVSWYQQALGQGPQFIFQYYREEENGRGNFPPRFSGLQFPNYSSELNVNALELDDSALYLCASTSLAGGTEQKQFFGPGTRLTVL.

This sequence joins TRBV6-5 and TRBJ1-1; no clear D. Germline loops: CDR1 MNHEY, CDR2 SVGAGI. V was cut by 5 bases and J by 6 bases, with 4 bases left in between. The CDR3 is 10 amino acids. This CDR3 is CASSSAEAFF. Here the CDR3 DNA reads TGTGCCAGCAGTAGCGCTGAAGCTTTCTTT.

V and J are TRBV30 and TRBJ1-5; D ambiguous. This CDR3 is built from 14 residues. Germline values: CDR1 GTSNPN, CDR2 SVGIG (reference sequence). V was trimmed by 4 bases and J by 7 bases, leaving 17 bases between them. The CDR3 nucleotides read TGTGCCTGGAACCGAGGCCCGGTGGAACAGCCCCAGCATTTT. Translation: CAWNRGPVEQPQHF.

The chain carries TRBV15 and TRBJ2-3; 9 nucleotides line up with TRBD1. Germline CDR1 reads LNHNV; CDR2 reads YYDKDF (reference sequence). CDR3 size: 17 residues. With 5 bases clipped from V and 4 bases from J, the junction kept 13 bases outside the gene matches. The CDR3 sequence: CATSGVPGQGRADTQYF. CDR3 sequence (DNA): TGTGCCACCAGCGGGGTCCCGGGACAGGGTAGGGCAGATACGCAGTATTTT.

Notes on this clone: This sample also contains other DNA sequences that code for the same CDR3. The chain employs TRBV5-4 and TRBJ2-3; 11 bases fit TRBD2. CDR1 is SGHNT, CDR2 YYREEE, per germline (reference sequence). V lost 1 base to trimming and J lost 5 bases; unmatched junction nucleotides: 6. The CDR3 runs to 16 residues. CDR3 DNA: TGTGCCAGCAGCTTGAGGCTAGCGGGAGGTCAAGATACGCAGTATTTT. Protein: CASSLRLAGGQDTQYF.

Comments on this clone: The same CDR3 arises from other DNA sequences in this sample as well. The chain carries TRBV6-1 and TRBJ1-1; a possible D gene is TRBD1 (6 bases). The V end was cut by 2 bases, the J end by 5 bases, with 9 bases between. The V gene's germline CDR1 is MNHNS and CDR2 SASEGT. The CDR3 loop spans 13 amino acids. CDR3: CASSEQGRTEAFF. The CDR3 DNA reads TGTGCCAGCAGTGAACAGGGGCGGACTGAAGCTTTCTTT.

For this clone: The sample contains more than one DNA sequence encoding this CDR3. The chain links TRBV5-1 to TRBJ2-7; TRBD2 aligns across 11 bases. The CDR3 is made up of 15 amino acids. Germline V lookup: CDR1 SGHRS, CDR2 YFSETQ. Unmatched junction bases numbered 6, after V lost 3 bases and J lost 4 bases. The CDR3: CASSSGLAGGYEQYF. In nucleotides, the CDR3 is TGCGCCAGCAGCTCTGGATTAGCGGGAGGGTACGAGCAGTACTTC. Together with reference TRBV5-1 and TRBJ2-7, the CDR3 gives the full variable domain: KAGVTQTPRYLIKTRGQQVTLSCSPISGHRSVSWYQQTPGQGLQFLFEYFSETQRNKGNFPGRFSGRQFSNSRSEMNVSTLELGDSALYLCASSSGLAGGYEQYFGPGTRLTVT.

Of note for this clone: This specimen includes other DNA sequences encoding the same CDR3. The chain uses TRBV5-1 and TRBJ2-3; D gene unclear. Germline V gene data show CDR1 as SGHRS and CDR2 as YFSETQ. CDR3 size: 13 residues. V was trimmed by 4 bases and J by 4 bases, leaving 10 bases between them. The CDR3 sequence: CASSLRPADTQYF. CDR3 nucleotide sequence: TGCGCCAGCAGCCTCCGACCCGCAGATACGCAGTATTTT.

This rearrangement joins TRBV27 to TRBJ1-1; 9 nucleotides line up with TRBD1. The V gene end was trimmed by 6 bases and the J gene end by 5 bases; junction bases not matched to a gene: 4. Germline CDR1 is MNHEY and CDR2 is SMNVEV (reference sequence). This CDR3 is built from 13 residues. DNA of the CDR3: TGTGCCAGCAGGGACAGGGGTGAGACTGAAGCTTTCTTT. Amino acids: CASRDRGETEAFF.

The rearrangement uses TRBV4-1 and TRBJ2-7; no clear D gene. V lost 0 bases to trimming and J lost 2 bases, with 11 bases between them. This CDR3 contains 15 residues. Germline CDR1 MGHRA, CDR2 YSYEKL. The CDR3 DNA sequence: TGCGCCAGCAGCCAAGACCCGGATCCAACCTACGAGCAGTACTTC. This sequence encodes CASSQDPDPTYEQYF.

As for this clone: The same CDR3 is also encoded by other DNA sequences in this sample. The CDR3 coding sequence is TGTGCCAGCAGCTTGGACAGGGCCTACGAGCAGTACTTC. This translates into CASSLDRAYEQYF. The J gene is TRBJ2-7, the V gene TRBV5-6; tentative D call: TRBD1 (6 bases). Per germline, CDR1 SGHDT and CDR2 YYEEEE. V lost 0 bases to trimming and J lost 2 bases, with 6 bases between them. This CDR3 has 13 amino acids.

This chain joins TRBV5-4 and TRBJ2-1; unclear D gene. The CDR3 spans 16 residues. The germline CDR1 and CDR2 sequences are SGHNT and YYREEE (reference sequence). V gave up 4 bases and J gave up 10 bases, with 24 bases separating them. The CDR3 region is CASSLGRVGFYGEQFF. In nucleotides, the CDR3 is TGTGCCAGCAGCCTGGGAAGGGTCGGGTTTTACGGGGAGCAGTTCTTC.

V gene TRBV27 combines with J gene TRBJ2-7, with D tentatively TRBD2 (5 bases). V was clipped by 0 bases and J by 4 bases, with 13 bases between them. Germline V lookup: CDR1 MNHEY, CDR2 SMNVEV (reference sequence). This CDR3 has 15 amino acids. CDR3 protein: CASSLSRVGQYEQYF. The CDR3 nucleotides read TGTGCCAGCAGTTTATCGAGGGTGGGCCAATACGAGCAGTACTTC.

The chain links TRBV5-6 to TRBJ2-5; 8 bases match TRBD2. This CDR3 region has 14 residues. Looked up from germline, CDR1 is SGHDT and CDR2 is YYEEEE. J was trimmed by 5 bases and V by 4 bases; bases with no gene match: 7. CDR3 loop: CASSERETRETQYF. CDR3 in DNA: TGTGCCAGCAGCGAGCGGGAGACTCGGGAGACCCAGTACTTC.

This rearrangement joins TRBV9 to TRBJ2-1; D remains ambiguous. In germline, CDR1 is SGDLS, CDR2 YYNGEE. The CDR3 contains 15 residues. V lost 4 bases and J lost 0, with 11 bases in between. In DNA form, the CDR3 reads TGTGCCAGCAGCTCCAGCCCCAACTCCTACAATGAGCAGTTCTTC. This codes for CASSSSPNSYNEQFF.

V gene TRBV7-8 combines with J gene TRBJ1-1; the D is unclear. The CDR3 spans 13 residues. Trimming pared 4 bases from V and 6 bases from J, leaving 12 bases between. Germline V gene data show CDR1 as SGHVS and CDR2 as FQNEAQ. The DNA for the CDR3 is TGTGCCAGCAGCTGGGATCGGGAGGCTGAAGCTTTCTTT. This translates into CASSWDREAEAFF.

The rearrangement links TRBV30 to TRBJ1-2; TRBD1 is a possible D gene (5 bases). Germline CDR1 and CDR2: GTSNPN and SVGIG (reference sequence). This CDR3 has 11 amino acids. The V gene lost 4 bases and the J gene lost 7 bases, with 10 bases spanning the gap. The DNA for the CDR3 is TGTGCCTGGATGGCGGGGGGTGGCTACACCTTC. Translation: CAWMAGGGYTF.

The V and J genes are TRBV19 and TRBJ2-3, with D possibly TRBD2 on 6 matching bases. This CDR3 spans 11 amino acids. V was pared by 4 bases and J by 10 bases, with 9 bases between. Germline V gene data show CDR1 as LNHDA and CDR2 as SQIVND (reference sequence). In DNA form, the CDR3 reads TGTGCCAGTAGTAGCGGGGTTGCGCAGTATTTT. Translation gives CASSSGVAQYF. The full variable domain, completed using reference TRBV19 and TRBJ2-3, is DGGITQSPKYLFRKEGQNVTLSCEQNLNHDAMYWYRQDPGQGLRLIYYSQIVNDFQKGDIAEGYSVSREKKESFPLTVTSAQKNPTAFYLCASSSGVAQYFGPGTRLTVL.

The chain recombines TRBV30 with TRBJ2-2, with D uncertain. V was trimmed by 0 bases and J by 0 bases, leaving 8 bases between them. The V gene's germline CDR1 is GTSNPN and CDR2 SVGIG (reference sequence). The CDR3 length is 15 residues. This CDR3 is CAWSVMAANTGELFF. In nucleotides, the CDR3 is TGTGCCTGGAGTGTAATGGCGGCGAACACCGGGGAGCTGTTTTTT.

The CDR3 reads CASSPHRIHEQFF. CDR3 nucleotides: TGTGCCAGCAGTCCTCACCGCATCCATGAGCAGTTCTTC. The chain links TRBV6-1 to TRBJ2-1, with D hard to call. This CDR3 region has 13 residues. Germline V gives CDR1 MNHNS, CDR2 SASEGT. The ends were cut back, 5 bases at V and 8 bases at J, with 13 bases in the middle.